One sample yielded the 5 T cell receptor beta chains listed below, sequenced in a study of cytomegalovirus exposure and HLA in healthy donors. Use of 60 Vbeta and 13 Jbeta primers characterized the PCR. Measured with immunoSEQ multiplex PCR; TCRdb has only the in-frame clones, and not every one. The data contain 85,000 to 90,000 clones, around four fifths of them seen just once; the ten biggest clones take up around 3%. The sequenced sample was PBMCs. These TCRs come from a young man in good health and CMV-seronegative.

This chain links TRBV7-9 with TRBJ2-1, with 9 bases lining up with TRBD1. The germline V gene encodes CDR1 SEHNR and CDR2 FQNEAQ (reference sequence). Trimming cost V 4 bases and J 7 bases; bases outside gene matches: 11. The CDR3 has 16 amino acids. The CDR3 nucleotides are TGTGCCAGCAGCTCTACCGGGACAGGGTGGACGAATGAGCAGTTCTTC. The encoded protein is CASSSTGTGWTNEQFF.

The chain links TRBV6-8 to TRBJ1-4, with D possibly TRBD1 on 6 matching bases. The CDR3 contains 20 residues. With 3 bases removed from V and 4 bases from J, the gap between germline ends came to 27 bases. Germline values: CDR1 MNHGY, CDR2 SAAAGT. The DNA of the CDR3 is TGTGCCAGCAGTTATAAGAAGGGGAGAGGGGGGGAGCGTCTTAATGAAAAACTGTTTTTT. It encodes CASSYKKGRGGERLNEKLFF.

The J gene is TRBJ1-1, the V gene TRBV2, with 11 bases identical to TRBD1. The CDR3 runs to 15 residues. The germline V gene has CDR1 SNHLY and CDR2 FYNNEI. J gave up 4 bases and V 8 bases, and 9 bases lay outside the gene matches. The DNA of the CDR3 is TGTGCCAGCCATACCCCCGGGACAGGGGGCACTGAAGCTTTCTTT. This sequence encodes CASHTPGTGGTEAFF.

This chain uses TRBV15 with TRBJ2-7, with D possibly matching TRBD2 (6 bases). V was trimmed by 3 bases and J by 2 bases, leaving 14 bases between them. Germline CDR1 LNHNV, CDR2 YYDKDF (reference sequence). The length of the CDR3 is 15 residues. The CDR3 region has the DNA TGTGCCACCAGCAGGGCTGGGACTCTAACCTACGAGCAGTACTTC. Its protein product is CATSRAGTLTYEQYF.

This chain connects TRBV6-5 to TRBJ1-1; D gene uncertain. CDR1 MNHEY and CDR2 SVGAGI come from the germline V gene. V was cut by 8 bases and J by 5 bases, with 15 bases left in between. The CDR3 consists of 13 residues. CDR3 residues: CASGLAGGTEAFF. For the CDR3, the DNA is TGTGCCAGCGGACTTGCGGGAGGGACTGAAGCTTTCTTT.